These 14 T cell receptor beta chains share one sample of origin, sequenced in a study of T cells in Graves' hyperthyroidism and ophthalmopathy. From RNA transcripts, TCR beta CDR3 regions were amplified. Using the HTBI primer set, a first-round RT-PCR was run on the TCR CDR3. TCRdb independently ran MiXCR on the multiplex PCR reads; one entry per CDR3 protein. Of hundreds of thousands of distinct CDR3 sequences listed, about a sixth were seen once; the top ten hold more than 15%. Sequencing input: blood. All receptors derive from a woman younger than 35 with Graves' hyperthyroidism.

The chain uses TRBV27 and TRBJ2-2, with 7 bases matching TRBD2. Losses at the gene ends were 0 bases for V and 1 base for J; bases not matched to a gene: 8. CDR1 and CDR2 (germline): MNHEY, SMNVEV (reference sequence). This CDR3 has 18 residues. CDR3 amino acids: CASSLSLGRAQNTGELFF. The CDR3 DNA follows: TGTGCCAGCAGTTTATCTTTGGGGAGGGCCCAGAACACCGGGGAGCTGTTTTTT.

The chain carries TRBV19 and TRBJ2-3; no clear D gene. V shed 3 bases and J shed 0 bases, with 7 bases lying between them. Per the germline V gene, CDR1 is LNHDA and CDR2 is SQIVND (reference sequence). The CDR3 totals 14 residues. CDR3 loop: CASSMSDSTDTQYF. As DNA, the CDR3 is TGTGCCAGTAGTATGTCTGACAGCACAGATACGCAGTATTTT.

This clonotype was observed a few times. The chain couples TRBV29-1 to TRBJ1-1, with 7 nucleotides matching TRBD1. This CDR3 is 12 amino acids long. The germline V gene encodes CDR1 SQVTM and CDR2 ANQGSEA. Trimming took 6 bases from V and 8 from J; bases not matched to a gene: 9. CDR3 coding DNA: TGCAGCGTGACCAGTGGACAGGCCGAAGCTTTCTTT. It translates to CSVTSGQAEAFF. Full variable domain (rest looked up from reference TRBV29-1 and TRBJ1-1): SAVISQKPSRDICQRGTSLTIQCQVDSQVTMMFWYRQQPGQSLTLIATANQGSEATYESGFVIDKFPISRPNLTFSTLTVSNMSPEDSSIYLCSVTSGQAEAFFGQGTRLTVV.

The rearrangement joins TRBV7-9 to TRBJ1-2; D not resolved. V gave up 6 bases and J gave up 3 bases, with 8 bases separating them. Germline-derived CDR1 and CDR2 are SEHNR and FQNEAQ (reference sequence). The CDR3 covers 12 residues. The CDR3 region has the DNA TGTGCCAGCAGAATCGGGGACTATGGCTACACCTTC. Translating it yields CASRIGDYGYTF.

This clonotype came up many times. The chain couples TRBV12-3 or TRBV12-4 to TRBJ1-1; 8 nucleotides line up with TRBD1. Trimming cost V 3 bases and J 0 bases; bases outside gene matches: 12. The CDR3 is made up of 18 amino acids. CDR3 amino acids: CASSLLQLWTGMNTEAFF. Here the CDR3 DNA reads TGTGCCAGCAGTTTGCTTCAGCTTTGGACAGGGATGAACACTGAAGCTTTCTTT.

The chain combines TRBV30 with TRBJ2-3; tentative D call: TRBD2 (6 bases). V lost 0 bases to trimming and J lost 5 bases, with 9 bases between them. This CDR3 region has 13 residues. Per germline, CDR1 GTSNPN and CDR2 SVGIG (reference sequence). Here the CDR3 reads CAWSVLAGDTQYF. CDR3 in DNA: TGTGCCTGGAGTGTACTAGCCGGAGATACGCAGTATTTT.

This clonotype was seen many times. The chain joins TRBV20-1 to TRBJ1-5; D is possibly TRBD1 (5 bases). The CDR3 runs 14 residues. Trimming took off 4 bases at V and 5 bases at J, with 15 bases between the two ends. The germline gives CDR1 DFQATT, CDR2 SNEGSKA (reference sequence). The CDR3 DNA follows: TGCAGTGCTAAAGAAGCGGGGGTCGATCAGCCCCAGCATTTT. Translating gives CSAKEAGVDQPQHF.

The chain is built from TRBV20-1 and TRBJ1-5, with D tentatively TRBD1 (5 bases). The CDR3 has 13 residues. Per the germline V gene, CDR1 is DFQATT and CDR2 is SNEGSKA (reference sequence). The V and J ends lost 0 bases and 7 bases respectively, with 10 bases between them. The CDR3 DNA sequence: TGCAGTGCTAGAGATGGAGGGGACCAGCCCCAGCATTTT. It codes for CSARDGGDQPQHF.

V gene TRBV20-1 combines with J gene TRBJ1-5; no clear D. This CDR3 comprises 15 residues. Trimming removed 0 bases from V and 0 bases from J, with 9 bases in between. The germline CDR1 and CDR2 sequences are DFQATT and SNEGSKA (reference sequence). CDR3 protein: CSARERQDSNQPQHF. CDR3 nucleotides: TGCAGTGCTAGAGAGCGTCAGGATAGCAATCAGCCCCAGCATTTT.

J is TRBJ2-1 and V is TRBV6-1; 8 nucleotides align to TRBD1. Germline V gene lookup returns CDR1 MNHNS and CDR2 SASEGT. J lost 7 bases, V lost 5 bases, and 7 bases had no gene match. The CDR3 has 14 amino acids. This CDR3 reads CASSFTTGVNEQFF. The CDR3 bases are TGTGCCAGCAGTTTTACGACAGGGGTTAATGAGCAGTTCTTC.

This clonotype was found many times. The V call is TRBV10-3, the J call TRBJ2-3; no definite D call. Deletions cut 0 bases from V and 2 bases from J, with 9 bases between. In germline, CDR1 is ENHRY, CDR2 SYGVKD. The CDR3 consists of 15 residues. The chain's CDR3 is CAISESIGDTDTQYF. CDR3 bases: TGTGCCATCAGTGAGTCGATTGGGGACACAGATACGCAGTATTTT.

This clonotype was recorded many times. The V call is TRBV12-3 or TRBV12-4, the J call TRBJ2-7; D remains unclear. V was pared by 5 bases and J by 0 bases, with 11 bases between. The CDR3 has 14 residues. CDR3 bases: TGTGCCAGCAGTGCCTACAGTCTCTCCTACGAGCAGTACTTC. It yields the protein CASSAYSLSYEQYF.

This clonotype came up a few times. The rearrangement joins TRBV9 to TRBJ2-7; TRBD2 matches 9 bases. Looked up from germline, CDR1 is SGDLS and CDR2 is YYNGEE. Trimming cost V 1 base and J 2 bases; bases outside gene matches: 13. The CDR3 is 18 residues long. The CDR3 sequence is CASSVTPRLADETYEQYF. The CDR3 DNA follows: TGTGCCAGCAGCGTAACCCCCAGACTAGCGGACGAAACCTACGAGCAGTACTTC.

This clonotype was seen a handful of times. The chain links TRBV6-1 to TRBJ2-3; 7 bases fit TRBD1. V dropped 6 bases and J dropped 5; count of bases not matched to a gene: 11. Germline lookup yields CDR1 MNHNS and CDR2 SASEGT. There are 15 residues in the CDR3. The CDR3 reads CASRLTGMARDTQYF. CDR3 DNA sequence: TGTGCCAGCAGACTGACAGGGATGGCGAGAGATACGCAGTATTTT.